This T cell receptor beta chain emerged from a study of blood T cell repertoires in COVID-19. Across the study: Samples of COVID-19 (acute and convalescent) were obtained from the United States, Italy and Spain. T cells, B-cell-depleted T cells, or PBMCs supplied cDNA or gDNA.

This CDR3 region has 17 residues. CDR1 MNHEY and CDR2 SVGEGT come from the germline V gene. V was clipped by 2 bases and J by 0 bases, with 16 bases between them. In the original analysis: How many nucleated cells were present was estimated from reference gene primer amplification. Sequenced by immunoSEQ multiplex PCR; TCRdb stores in-frame clones only, minus some. That table furnishes V, J and clone size, whereas the DNA furnished D and trimming. The repertoire holds tens of thousands of clones, with 75% to 95% as singletons. The sequencing input was peripheral blood. The chain links TRBV6-2 or TRBV6-3 to TRBJ1-1; no firm D call. The source is a human donor in a cohort sampled during active COVID-19. The DNA of the CDR3 is TGTGCCAGCAGTTACCCCACCCTAGGAGGGTTGAACACTGAAGCTTTCTTT. It codes for CASSYPTLGGLNTEAFF.